The T cell receptor (beta chain) described here comes from a study of vaccination effects on CD4 cells after COVID-19. Whole-study context: Vaccination of participants consisted of two doses of either the BNT162b2 or mRNA-1273 vaccine.

Regarding this clone: No antigen is known for it.

Sequencing in the ViraFEST assay came after antigen-specific CD4+ T cells had been expanded with viral peptide pools, which were used to stimulate PBMC. Cultured cells yielded isolated CD4+ T cells after around 10 days. V was trimmed by 7 bases and J by 4 bases, leaving 14 bases between them. Germline-derived CDR1 and CDR2 are MNHEY and SVGAGI. The CDR3 is 14 residues long. Data came from immunoSEQ multiplex PCR; TCRdb stores just in-frame clones and leaves some out. The sample holds about 20,000 clones, about two thirds seen once. The study's findings and limits: Late post-vaccination, clones induced by infection and those induced by vaccine underwent marked clonal contraction.

The chain links TRBV6-5 to TRBJ1-5; a possible D gene is TRBD1 (6 bases). The input for sequencing was CD4+ T cells from PBMCs cultured with HCoV-229E spike peptides, taken before COVID-19 vaccination. The sequence was obtained from a human donor who received a COVID-19 vaccine. The CDR3 sequence is CASMAPGANQPQHF. CDR3 bases: TGTGCCAGCATGGCGCCAGGGGCAAATCAGCCCCAGCATTTT.